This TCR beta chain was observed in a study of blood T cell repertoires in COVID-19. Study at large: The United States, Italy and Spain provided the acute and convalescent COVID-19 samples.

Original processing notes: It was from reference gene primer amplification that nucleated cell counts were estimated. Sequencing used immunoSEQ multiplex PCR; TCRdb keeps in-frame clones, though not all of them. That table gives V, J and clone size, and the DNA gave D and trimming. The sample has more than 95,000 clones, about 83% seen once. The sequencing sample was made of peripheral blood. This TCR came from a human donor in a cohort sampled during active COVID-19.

The CDR3 bases are TGTGCCAGCAAGATTCGGGCAGGACAACTAGCGATCCAAGAGACCCAGTACTTC. Translation gives CASKIRAGQLAIQETQYF. V usage is TRBV5-4 and J usage is TRBJ2-5, with 7 bases matching TRBD2. The CDR3 sequence is 18 residues long. V shed 6 bases, J shed 1 base, and the junction held 18 bases outside the gene matches. The V gene's germline CDR1 is SGHNT and CDR2 YYREEE (reference sequence). The full variable domain, completed using reference TRBV5-4 and TRBJ2-5, is ETGVTQSPTHLIKTRGQQVTLRCSSQSGHNTVSWYQQALGQGPQFIFQYYREEENGRGNFPPRFSGLQFPNYSSELNVNALELDDSALYLCASKIRAGQLAIQETQYFGPGTRLLVL.